A single sample gave rise to the 29 T cell receptor beta chains below, sequenced in a study of T cells after yellow fever vaccination. MiXCR was run by TCRdb on the 5' RACE reads, yielding one entry per CDR3 protein. The table lists around 310,000 distinct CDR3 sequences, under 5% of them singletons. The source was PBMCs, collected 5 days after the yellow fever booster vaccination. The receptors stem from a man between 18 and 29 years old who received the YFV17D yellow fever vaccine.

This clonotype has ten or more counts. The chain recombines TRBV4-3 with TRBJ1-1; D perhaps matches TRBD1 (5 bases). CDR3 length: 16 amino acids. Trimming removed 1 base at V and 6 bases at J, with 18 bases between. Per germline, CDR1 LGHNA and CDR2 YSLEER. CDR3 nucleotide sequence: TGCGCCAGCAGCCAAGTAGGTAGGGGACGAGGTTCTGAAGCTTTCTTT. It encodes CASSQVGRGRGSEAFF.

The table lists this clonotype with many counts. This chain links TRBV4-2 with TRBJ1-1, with D possibly matching TRBD1 (5 bases). CDR1 and CDR2 from the germline V gene are LGHNA and YNFKEQ. This CDR3 spans 12 amino acids. V gave up 1 base and J gave up 9 bases, with 9 bases separating them. CDR3 in DNA: TGTGCCAGCAGCCAAGTGCAGGGAAAAGCTTTCTTT. This gives the protein CASSQVQGKAFF.

The gene calls are TRBV14 and TRBJ2-7; possibly TRBD1 for D (5 bases). The CDR3 runs to 14 residues. V was clipped by 4 bases and J by 3 bases, with 13 bases between them. CDR1 SGHDN and CDR2 FVKESK come from the germline V gene. The CDR3 sequence is CASSPRQGNYEQYV. The CDR3 DNA reads TGTGCCAGCAGCCCCCGGCAGGGTAACTACGAGCAGTACGTC.

V usage is TRBV4-3 and J usage is TRBJ1-4; 7 bases align to TRBD1. Germline V gives CDR1 LGHNA, CDR2 YSLEER. This CDR3 spans 13 amino acids. The trim removed 4 bases at V and 6 bases at J, leaving 2 bases unmatched. In DNA form, the CDR3 reads TGCGCCAGCAGCCCTGACAGGGATGAAAAACTGTTTTTT. This translates into CASSPDRDEKLFF.

This clonotype was picked up many times. DNA for the CDR3: TGTGCCACAGAACACCCTGTGGCTAGCAATCAGCCCCAGCATTTT. Amino acid sequence: CATEHPVASNQPQHF. The chain is built from TRBV6-1 and TRBJ1-5; D gene ambiguous. This CDR3 region has 15 residues. The germline V gene encodes CDR1 MNHNS and CDR2 SASEGT. V was shortened by 10 bases and J by 0 bases, with 16 bases between the two germline ends.

The chain uses TRBV6-5 and TRBJ1-2; tentatively, D is TRBD1 (6 bases). V dropped 2 bases and J dropped 4 bases, with 14 bases sitting between them. The CDR3 length is 15 residues. From germline, CDR1 is MNHEY and CDR2 SVGAGI. In DNA form, the CDR3 reads TGTGCCAGCAGTTACGATGGGGGCAGGGGCTATGGCTACACCTTC. Translation: CASSYDGGRGYGYTF.

This clonotype was observed a handful of times. The chain joins TRBV30 to TRBJ1-2; TRBD1 agrees at 8 bases. The CDR3 has 13 amino acids. Germline V gives CDR1 GTSNPN, CDR2 SVGIG (reference sequence). V trimming: 5 bases; J trimming: 7 bases; junction bases outside the gene matches: 9. CDR3 sequence (DNA): TGTGCCTGGCGCAGGACAGGGATCGGTGGCTACACCTTC. Protein product: CAWRRTGIGGYTF.

This clonotype turned up a few times. The chain links TRBV6-6 to TRBJ1-4, with a tentative D call TRBD1 (5 bases). Germline assignment: CDR1 MNHNY and CDR2 SVGAGI (reference sequence). The CDR3 is 17 residues long. V shed 0 bases and J shed 8 bases, with 19 bases lying between them. CDR3 sequence reads: CASSYSRGGMPREKLFF. CDR3 coding DNA: TGTGCCAGCAGTTACTCGCGTGGGGGGATGCCCCGGGAAAAACTGTTTTTT.

This clonotype was counted a few times. The chain uses TRBV20-1 and TRBJ2-3; D is uncertain. V was shortened by 6 bases and J by 0 bases, with 16 bases between the two germline ends. This CDR3 is built from 15 residues. Germline V CDR1 and CDR2: DFQATT, SNEGSKA (reference sequence). The DNA of the CDR3 is TGCAGTGCCGTCCCTCGACGATCTAGCACAGATACGCAGTATTTT. This gives the protein CSAVPRRSSTDTQYF.

This clonotype has a count of ten or more. The rearrangement uses TRBV6-1 and TRBJ1-1, with D maybe TRBD1 (5 bases). The CDR3 runs to 13 residues. CDR1 and CDR2 from the germline V gene are MNHNS and SASEGT. V lost 6 bases, J lost 1 base, and 9 bases lay in between. The chain's CDR3 is CASRRQGNTEAFF. DNA of the CDR3: TGTGCCAGCAGAAGGCAGGGGAACACTGAAGCTTTCTTT.

Ten or more counts support this clonotype. This chain connects TRBV5-5 to TRBJ2-3; D not resolved. Germline V gene sequence: CDR1 SGHKS, CDR2 YYEKEE (reference sequence). The CDR3 sequence is 13 residues long. Trimming cost V 4 bases and J 0 bases, with 6 bases left between them. CDR3 in DNA: TGTGCCAGCAGCCTGTGGAGCACAGATACGCAGTATTTT. This sequence encodes CASSLWSTDTQYF.

The chain has TRBV19 and TRBJ1-6; D gene unclear. Trimming removed 5 bases from V and 9 bases from J, with 14 bases in between. CDR1 is LNHDA, CDR2 SQIVND, per germline (reference sequence). CDR3 size: 14 residues. The CDR3 region has the DNA TGTGCCAGTAGTTCCGGCATGGCGTCTTCACCCCTCCACTTT. It encodes CASSSGMASSPLHF.

The gene calls are TRBV10-3 and TRBJ2-5; D unclear. V dropped 6 bases and J dropped 4 bases, with 9 bases sitting between them. Germline V gene lookup returns CDR1 ENHRY and CDR2 SYGVKD. The CDR3 is 12 amino acids. The CDR3 region has the DNA TGTGCCATCAGCCCAACGGGAGAGACCCAGTACTTC. It encodes CAISPTGETQYF.

This clonotype showed up just a few times. The chain couples TRBV7-2 to TRBJ1-1; D unresolved. The length of the CDR3 is 14 residues. Germline assignment: CDR1 SGHTA and CDR2 FQGNSA. V lost 2 bases to trimming and J lost 4 bases, with 11 bases between them. CDR3 in DNA: TGTGCCAGCAGCTTAATCCGGGAAGGCACTGAAGCTTTCTTT. Its protein is CASSLIREGTEAFF.

The chain carries TRBV20-1 and TRBJ1-4, with D hard to call. The CDR3 sequence is 12 residues long. V was cut by 6 bases and J by 6 bases, with 11 bases left in between. Germline loops: CDR1 DFQATT, CDR2 SNEGSKA (reference sequence). The CDR3 sequence: CSADPGDEKLFF. The CDR3 DNA follows: TGCAGTGCGGATCCCGGGGATGAAAAACTGTTTTTT.

The gene calls are TRBV5-1 and TRBJ2-3, with D perhaps TRBD2 (6 bases). Germline loops: CDR1 SGHRS, CDR2 YFSETQ. The V end lost 2 bases, the J end lost 8 bases, and 18 bases lay between the germline ends. This CDR3 is 15 amino acids long. CDR3 sequence: CASSFSSGGRSTQYF. The CDR3 bases are TGCGCCAGCAGCTTTAGTAGCGGCGGCAGGAGTACGCAGTATTTT.

A few counts support this clonotype. The chain recombines TRBV19 with TRBJ1-2, with TRBD1 matching over 8 bases. CDR3 length: 13 amino acids. After removal of 4 bases from V and 4 bases from J, the junction contained 2 bases not matched to a gene. Germline loops: CDR1 LNHDA, CDR2 SQIVND (reference sequence). The CDR3, as DNA: TGTGCCAGTAGTAGGGGACAGGCCTATGGCTACACCTTC. Translation: CASSRGQAYGYTF.

This clonotype has a count of ten or more. The chain is built from TRBV20-1 and TRBJ2-3, with 9 bases identical to TRBD2. Per germline, CDR1 DFQATT and CDR2 SNEGSKA (reference sequence). V lost 6 bases and J lost 1; bases outside the gene matches: 8. The CDR3 loop spans 15 amino acids. The CDR3 sequence: CSARAASGGTDTQYF. In DNA, the CDR3 is TGCAGTGCCCGAGCGGCTAGCGGGGGCACAGATACGCAGTATTTT.

This clonotype was seen many times. The chain is built from TRBV30 and TRBJ2-3; D uncertain. Trimming took 5 bases from V and 7 from J, leaving 7 bases between them. From germline, CDR1 is GTSNPN and CDR2 SVGIG (reference sequence). CDR3 length: 10 residues. CDR3 protein: CAWGPYTQYF. The CDR3 DNA is TGTGCCTGGGGCCCTTATACGCAGTATTTT.

This chain uses TRBV5-1 with TRBJ2-1, with a weak D call TRBD1 (5 bases). V was trimmed by 3 bases and J by 0 bases, leaving 16 bases between them. This CDR3 is 17 amino acids long. The V gene's germline CDR1 is SGHRS and CDR2 YFSETQ. CDR3 residues: CASSWVFRGSSYNEQFF. The CDR3 DNA reads TGCGCCAGCAGCTGGGTTTTTAGGGGAAGCTCCTACAATGAGCAGTTCTTC.

This clonotype turned up a few times. V and J are TRBV29-1 and TRBJ2-3; 7 bases fit TRBD2. V lost 7 bases to trimming and J lost 2 bases; unmatched junction nucleotides: 6. Germline values: CDR1 SQVTM, CDR2 ANQGSEA. The CDR3 totals 13 residues. CDR3 coding DNA: TGCAGCGCCCGACTAGCAACCACAGATACGCAGTATTTT. This sequence encodes CSARLATTDTQYF.

The chain couples TRBV5-1 to TRBJ1-1; 11 bases agree with TRBD1. After removal of 3 bases from V and 10 bases from J, the junction contained 5 bases not matched to a gene. The CDR3 is 13 residues long. CDR1 and CDR2 from the germline V gene are SGHRS and YFSETQ. CDR3 nucleotide sequence: TGCGCCAGCAGCTCGGACAGGGGGCGCGGAGCTTTCTTT. This encodes CASSSDRGRGAFF.

This clonotype was seen at least ten times. The chain uses TRBV7-9 and TRBJ2-2; D unclear. The germline CDR1 and CDR2 sequences are SEHNR and FQNEAQ (reference sequence). This CDR3 region has 13 residues. V was pared by 5 bases and J by 4 bases, with 8 bases between. CDR3 in DNA: TGTGCCAGCAGCAATCCCCCCACCGGGGAGCTGTTTTTT. The encoded protein is CASSNPPTGELFF.

This chain connects TRBV20-1 to TRBJ1-6; D unclear. The CDR3 sequence is 10 residues long. Germline CDR1 DFQATT, CDR2 SNEGSKA (reference sequence). V lost 5 bases and J lost 7, with 3 bases in between. CDR3: CSASNSPLHF. CDR3 in DNA: TGCAGTGCTTCGAATTCACCCCTCCACTTT.

CDR3 sequence (DNA): TGTGCCAGCAGCCCAAGCGGTCGGACAGGGCTTGGGGATGGTCACGAGCAGTACTTC. This codes for CASSPSGRTGLGDGHEQYF. The genes are TRBV9 and TRBJ2-7; the match to TRBD1 covers 8 bases. This CDR3 is built from 19 residues. The germline V gene has CDR1 SGDLS and CDR2 YYNGEE. Trimming took 4 bases from V and 5 from J; bases not matched to a gene: 23.

This clonotype showed up just a few times. The rearrangement joins TRBV7-2 to TRBJ1-5; D call uncertain. The CDR3 covers 13 residues. Trimming removed 2 bases from V and 6 bases from J, with 8 bases in between. CDR1 is SGHTA and CDR2 is FQGNSA in the germline V gene. The CDR3 DNA follows: TGTGCCAGCAGCTTACGTCAGAGTCAGCCCCAGCATTTT. Translating it yields CASSLRQSQPQHF.

In its sample, this clonotype was seen a few times. The rearrangement links TRBV27 to TRBJ2-7; 7 bases fit TRBD1. This CDR3 is built from 14 residues. CDR1 is MNHEY, CDR2 SMNVEV, per germline (reference sequence). Unmatched junction bases numbered 3, after V lost 2 bases and J lost 2 bases. The chain's CDR3 is CASSLTGDPYEQYF. CDR3 DNA: TGTGCCAGCAGTTTAACAGGGGACCCCTACGAGCAGTACTTC.

Ten or more counts support this clonotype. The chain's CDR3 is CSARFETQYF. In DNA form, the CDR3 reads TGCAGTGCTAGATTCGAGACCCAGTACTTC. The chain recombines TRBV20-1 with TRBJ2-5, with unresolved D. V lost 2 bases, J lost 5 bases, and 3 bases lay in between. The CDR3 contains 10 residues. The V gene's germline CDR1 is DFQATT and CDR2 SNEGSKA (reference sequence).

At least ten counts were recorded for this clonotype. The V gene is TRBV6-5, the J gene TRBJ1-1; D is uncertain. Trimming shortened V by 4 bases and J by 5 bases, and 14 bases separated the two germline ends. This CDR3 is built from 14 residues. The germline V gene encodes CDR1 MNHEY and CDR2 SVGAGI. CDR3: CASSLGPIRTEAFF. CDR3 sequence (DNA): TGTGCCAGCAGTTTAGGCCCGATTAGGACTGAAGCTTTCTTT.